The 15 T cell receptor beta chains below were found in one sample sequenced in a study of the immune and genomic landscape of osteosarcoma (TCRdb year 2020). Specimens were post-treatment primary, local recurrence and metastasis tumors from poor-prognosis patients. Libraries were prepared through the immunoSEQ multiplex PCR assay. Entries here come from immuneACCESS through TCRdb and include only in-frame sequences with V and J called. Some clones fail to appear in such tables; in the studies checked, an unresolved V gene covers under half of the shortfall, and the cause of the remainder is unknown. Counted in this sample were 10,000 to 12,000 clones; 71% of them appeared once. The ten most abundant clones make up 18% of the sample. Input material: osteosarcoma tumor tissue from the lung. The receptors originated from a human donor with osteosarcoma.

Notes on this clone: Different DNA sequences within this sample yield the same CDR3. For the CDR3, the DNA is TGTGCCAGCAGTCGACAGGGCTCTGGGGCCAACGTCCTGACTTTC. Amino acid sequence: CASSRQGSGANVLTF. The V call is TRBV28, the J call TRBJ2-6; 7 bases are shared with TRBD1. Germline values: CDR1 MDHEN, CDR2 SYDVKM. V lost 5 bases, J lost 0 bases, and 1 base stayed unmatched. The CDR3 consists of 15 residues.

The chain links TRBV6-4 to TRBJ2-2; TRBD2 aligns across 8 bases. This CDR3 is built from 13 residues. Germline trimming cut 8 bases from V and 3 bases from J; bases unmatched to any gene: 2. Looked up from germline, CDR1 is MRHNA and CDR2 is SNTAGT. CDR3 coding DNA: TGTGCCAGCGCACTAGCGGACACCGGGGAGCTGTTTTTT. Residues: CASALADTGELFF.

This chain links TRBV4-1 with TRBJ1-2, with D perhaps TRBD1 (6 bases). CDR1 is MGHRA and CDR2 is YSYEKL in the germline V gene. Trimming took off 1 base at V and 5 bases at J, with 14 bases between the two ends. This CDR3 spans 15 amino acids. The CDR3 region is CASSQGGGLSYGYTF. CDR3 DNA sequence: TGCGCCAGCAGCCAAGGGGGGGGCTTATCGTATGGCTACACCTTC.

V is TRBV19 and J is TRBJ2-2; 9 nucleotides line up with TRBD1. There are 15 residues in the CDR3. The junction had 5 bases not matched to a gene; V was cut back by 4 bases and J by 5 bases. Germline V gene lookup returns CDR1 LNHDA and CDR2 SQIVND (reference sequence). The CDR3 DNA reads TGTGCCAGTAGTACACAGGGGGCGAGGACCGGGGAGCTGTTTTTT. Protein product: CASSTQGARTGELFF.

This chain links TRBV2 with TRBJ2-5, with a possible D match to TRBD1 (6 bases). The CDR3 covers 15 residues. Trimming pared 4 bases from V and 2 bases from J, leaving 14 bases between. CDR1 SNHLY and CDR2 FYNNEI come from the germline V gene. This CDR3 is CASSVGQITQETQYF. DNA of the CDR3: TGTGCCAGCAGTGTAGGACAGATCACACAAGAGACCCAGTACTTC.

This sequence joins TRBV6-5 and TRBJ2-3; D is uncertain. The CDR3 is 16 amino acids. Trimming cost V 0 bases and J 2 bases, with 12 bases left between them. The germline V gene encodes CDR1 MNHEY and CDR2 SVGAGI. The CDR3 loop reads CASSYSIGRTTDTQYF. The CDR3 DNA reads TGTGCCAGCAGTTACTCGATTGGGCGAACCACAGATACGCAGTATTTT.

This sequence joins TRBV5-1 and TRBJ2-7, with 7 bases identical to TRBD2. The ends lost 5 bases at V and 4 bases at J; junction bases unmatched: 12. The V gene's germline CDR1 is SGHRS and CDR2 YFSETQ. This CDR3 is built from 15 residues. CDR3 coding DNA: TGCGCCAGCAGGTCCTCCCTAGCGGAGGGGTACGAGCAGTACTTC. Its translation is CASRSSLAEGYEQYF.

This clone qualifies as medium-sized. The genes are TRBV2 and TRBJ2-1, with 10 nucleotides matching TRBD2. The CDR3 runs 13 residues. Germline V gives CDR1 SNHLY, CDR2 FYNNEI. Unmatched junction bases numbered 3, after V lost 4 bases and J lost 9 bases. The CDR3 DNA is TGTGCCAGCAGTGGGACTAGCGGAGGTGAGCAGTTCTTC. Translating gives CASSGTSGGEQFF.

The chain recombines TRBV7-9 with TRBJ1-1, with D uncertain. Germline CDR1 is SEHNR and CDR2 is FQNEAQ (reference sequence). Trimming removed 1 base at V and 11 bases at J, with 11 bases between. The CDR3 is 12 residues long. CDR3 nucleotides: TGTGCCAGCAGCTTAGGCGGGATTGGTGCTTTCTTT. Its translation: CASSLGGIGAFF.

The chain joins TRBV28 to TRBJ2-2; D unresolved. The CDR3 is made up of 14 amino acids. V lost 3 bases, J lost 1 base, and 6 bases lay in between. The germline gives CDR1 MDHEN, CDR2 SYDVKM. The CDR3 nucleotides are TGTGCCAGCAGTTTGTTATGGAACACCGGGGAGCTGTTTTTT. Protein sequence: CASSLLWNTGELFF.

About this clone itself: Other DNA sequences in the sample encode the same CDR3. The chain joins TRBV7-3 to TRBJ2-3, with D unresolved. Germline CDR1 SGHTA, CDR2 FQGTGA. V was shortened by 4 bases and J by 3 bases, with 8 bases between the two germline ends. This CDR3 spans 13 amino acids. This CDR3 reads CASSSGQTDTQYF. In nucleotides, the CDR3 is TGTGCCAGCAGCTCCGGGCAGACAGATACGCAGTATTTT. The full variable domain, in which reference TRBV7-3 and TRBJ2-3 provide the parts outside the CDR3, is GAGVSQTPSNKVTEKGKYVELRCDPISGHTALYWYRQSLGQGPEFLIYFQGTGAADDSGLPNDRFFAVRPEGSVSTLKIQRTERGDSAVYLCASSSGQTDTQYFGPGTRLTVL.

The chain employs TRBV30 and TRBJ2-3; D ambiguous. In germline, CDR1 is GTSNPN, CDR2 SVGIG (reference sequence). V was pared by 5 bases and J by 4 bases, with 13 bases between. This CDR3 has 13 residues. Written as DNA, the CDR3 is TGTGCCTGGTCCACATCGGGCGCAGATACGCAGTATTTT. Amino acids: CAWSTSGADTQYF.

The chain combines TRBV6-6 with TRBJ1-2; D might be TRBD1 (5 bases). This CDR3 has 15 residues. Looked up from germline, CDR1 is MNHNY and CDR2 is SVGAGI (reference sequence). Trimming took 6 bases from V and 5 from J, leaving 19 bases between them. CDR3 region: CASRDQWAGGYGYTF. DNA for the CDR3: TGTGCCAGCAGAGATCAATGGGCCGGGGGGTATGGCTACACCTTC.

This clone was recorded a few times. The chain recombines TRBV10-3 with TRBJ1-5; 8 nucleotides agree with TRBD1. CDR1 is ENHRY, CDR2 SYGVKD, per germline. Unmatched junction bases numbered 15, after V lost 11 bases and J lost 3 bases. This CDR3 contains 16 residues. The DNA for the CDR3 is TGTGCCGTCATTCCCCCGACAGGGGCCCTCAATCAGCCCCAGCATTTT. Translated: CAVIPPTGALNQPQHF.

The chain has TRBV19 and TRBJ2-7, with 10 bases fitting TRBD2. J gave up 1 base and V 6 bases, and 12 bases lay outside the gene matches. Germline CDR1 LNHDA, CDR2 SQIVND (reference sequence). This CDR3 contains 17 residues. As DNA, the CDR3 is TGTGCCAGTAGAGAAAAAGCGGGAGGGCCGGTGTCCTACGAGCAGTACTTC. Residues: CASREKAGGPVSYEQYF.